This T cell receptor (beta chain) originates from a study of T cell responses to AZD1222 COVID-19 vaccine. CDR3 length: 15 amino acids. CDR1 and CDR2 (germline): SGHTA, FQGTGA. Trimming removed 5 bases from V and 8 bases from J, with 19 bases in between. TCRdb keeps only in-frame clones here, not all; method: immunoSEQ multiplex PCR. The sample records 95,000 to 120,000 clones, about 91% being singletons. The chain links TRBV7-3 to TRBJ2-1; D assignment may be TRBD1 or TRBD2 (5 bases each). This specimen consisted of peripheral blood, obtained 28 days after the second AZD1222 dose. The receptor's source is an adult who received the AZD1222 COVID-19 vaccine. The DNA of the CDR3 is TGTGCCAGCAGCCCCGACATATCTCGGGGCGATGAGCAGTTCTTC. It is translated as CASSPDISRGDEQFF.